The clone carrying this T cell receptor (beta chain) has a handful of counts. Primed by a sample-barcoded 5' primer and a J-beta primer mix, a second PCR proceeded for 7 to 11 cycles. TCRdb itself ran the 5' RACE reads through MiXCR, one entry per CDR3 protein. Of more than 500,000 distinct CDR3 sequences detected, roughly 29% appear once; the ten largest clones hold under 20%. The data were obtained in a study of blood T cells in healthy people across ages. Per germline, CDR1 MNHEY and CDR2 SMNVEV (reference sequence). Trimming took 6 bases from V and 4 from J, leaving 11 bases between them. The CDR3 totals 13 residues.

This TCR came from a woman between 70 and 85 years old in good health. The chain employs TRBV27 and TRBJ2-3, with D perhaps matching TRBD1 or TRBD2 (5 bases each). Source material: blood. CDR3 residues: CASRMRGADTQYF. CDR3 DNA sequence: TGTGCCAGCAGGATGAGGGGCGCAGATACGCAGTATTTT.